This T cell receptor (beta chain) was recorded in a study of chemoradiotherapy in HPV16-positive cancers. V lost 4 bases to trimming and J lost 4 bases, with 14 bases between them. CDR3 length: 14 amino acids. Germline V gene data show CDR1 as SGHDN and CDR2 as FVKESK. This table comes from immunoSEQ multiplex PCR, and its TCRdb copy is limited to in-frame clones, with some not included. The repertoire holds 25,000 to 35,000 clones, approximately 91% seen once, with approximately 22% in the top ten. Regarding this clone: The target antigen is unknown.

Whole-study results and caveats: The functional HPV-specific definition rests on just a couple of HPV16-positive patients. During treatment, candidate HPV-specific clones and E7-related motifs expanded in tumor.

This TCR was recovered from a human donor with HPV-associated anogenital cancer. The gene calls are TRBV14 and TRBJ2-7; tentatively, D is TRBD1 or TRBD2 (6 bases each). Source: blood, taken from a patient who underwent chemoradiotherapy. CDR3 protein: CASSPVGGRYEQYF. CDR3 nucleotide sequence: TGTGCCAGCAGCCCCGTGGGGGGCAGGTACGAGCAGTACTTC.